Reported below is one T cell receptor (beta chain). This entry belongs to a study of blood T cell repertoires in COVID-19. As for the study in general: The cDNA or gDNA used as material had been derived from T cells, B-cell-depleted T cells, or PBMCs.

Sequencing was performed with immunoSEQ multiplex PCR; in TCRdb, only in-frame clones are kept and a portion is missing. The sample consists of fewer than 250,000 clones, approximately 87% of them appearing once. CDR1 and CDR2 from the germline V gene are SGHTA and FQGNSA. CDR3 length: 14 residues. With 0 bases removed from V and 7 bases from J, the gap between germline ends came to 7 bases. The J gene is TRBJ1-6, the V gene TRBV7-2; D remains unclear. The receptor's source is a woman aged 70-85 years with acute or convalescent COVID-19. Sequences were obtained from peripheral blood. In DNA, the CDR3 is TGTGCCAGCAGCTTAGCGGGCGGGAATTCACCCCTCCACTTT. It encodes CASSLAGGNSPLHF.